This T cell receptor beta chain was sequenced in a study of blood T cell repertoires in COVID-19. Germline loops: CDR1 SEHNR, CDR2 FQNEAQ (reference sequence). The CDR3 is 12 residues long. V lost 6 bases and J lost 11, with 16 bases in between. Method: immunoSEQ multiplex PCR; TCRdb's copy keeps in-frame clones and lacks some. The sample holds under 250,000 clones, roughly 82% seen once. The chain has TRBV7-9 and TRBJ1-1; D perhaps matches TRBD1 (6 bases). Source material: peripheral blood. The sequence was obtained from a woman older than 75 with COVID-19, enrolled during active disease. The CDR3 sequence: CASSNTGKWAFF. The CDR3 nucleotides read TGTGCCAGCAGTAATACAGGGAAGTGGGCTTTCTTT.